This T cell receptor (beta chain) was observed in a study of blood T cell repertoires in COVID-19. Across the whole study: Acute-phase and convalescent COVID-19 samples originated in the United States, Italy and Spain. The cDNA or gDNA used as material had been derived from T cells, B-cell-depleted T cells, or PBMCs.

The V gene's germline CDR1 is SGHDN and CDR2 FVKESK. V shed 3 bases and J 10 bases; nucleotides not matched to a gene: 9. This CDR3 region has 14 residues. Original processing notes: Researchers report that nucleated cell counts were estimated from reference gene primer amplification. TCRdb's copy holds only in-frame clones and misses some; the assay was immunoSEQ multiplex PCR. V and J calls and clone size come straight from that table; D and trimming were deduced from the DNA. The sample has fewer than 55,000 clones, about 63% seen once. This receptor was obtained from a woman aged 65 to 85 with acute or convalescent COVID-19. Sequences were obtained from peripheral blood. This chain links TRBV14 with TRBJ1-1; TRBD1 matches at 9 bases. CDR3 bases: TGTGCCAGCAGCCAGAGCACAGGGGGCCGAGGAGCTTTCTTT. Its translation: CASSQSTGGRGAFF.